This T cell receptor (beta chain) was retrieved from a study of breast tumors, draining lymph nodes, adjacent tissues (TCRdb year 2016). About the study as a whole: Breast cancer patients provided tumor, adjacent nontumor tissue and axillary lymph nodes, and the study compared the TCR beta repertoires across these three sources. The study aimed to assess the relationships and possible T-cell exchange between tumor, surrounding tissue and draining lymph node repertoires in human breast cancer. What the authors observed across the whole study: In luminal-like breast cancer, tumor and nontumor tissue repertoires resembled each other significantly more than in basal-like breast cancer. Tumor T-cell repertoires showed less diversity than lymph node repertoires and more diversity than nontumor tissue repertoires, and tumor T-cell repertoires showed preferential V and J gene usage. The data were considered consistent with the idea that most tumor T cells come from the lymph node and then expand in tumor tissue. Rather than being directly demonstrated, the conclusion that tumor T cells originate in lymph nodes was presented as consistent with a hypothesis.

Including cysteine and phenylalanine, the CDR3 has 15 amino acids. The entry retains the CDR3 DNA only, 45 bases that are in frame from base 1. The junction shows trimming of 0 bases on V and 5 bases on J, plus 13 bases between the germline ends. Looking up the germline V gene yields CDR1 SGHRS and CDR2 YFSETQ. This clonotype appeared many times. There is no known antigen for this receptor. Per-base qualities were not stored, and no clone one base away is much larger. Lymph node samples were obtained from the axillary draining lymph nodes of breast cancer patients. The reads were generated on an Illumina HiSeq 2000. Multiplex PCR amplification was used to generate the TCR beta chain libraries. The amplified TCR beta chain products were analyzed by high-throughput sequencing. TCRdb trimmed the raw reads at Q25, called clones with MiXCR and kept productive beta chains. Each entry is one CDR3 protein sequence, shown with its most common DNA and genes. Across this sample there are about 270,000 distinct CDR3 sequences, with 30% seen only once. The ten largest clones represent more than 0.85% of the sample.

Recombination linked TRBV5-1 to TRBJ2-3; the D call could be TRBD1 or TRBD2, with each sharing 6 bases. The origin of this receptor is a female donor with breast cancer. Some clones in this sample may be carry-over from other donors' samples. Sample: axillary lymph node tissue. In nucleotide form, the sequence is TGCGCCAGCAGCTTGGAGGGGGACTGGCTAGATACGCAGTATTTT. It translates to CASSLEGDWLDTQYF.